The present T cell receptor beta chain was sequenced within a study of T cells in Graves' hyperthyroidism and ophthalmopathy. Overall study context: Once the initial diagnosis was made, peripheral blood was obtained before any treatment.

Notes on the study in general: Ophthalmopathy was identified by the model a median approximately 6.9 months ahead of onset.

Amplification yielded TCR beta CDR3 regions, with RNA transcripts as the source. Using the HTBI primer set, a first-round RT-PCR was run on the TCR CDR3. A single record per CDR3 protein comes from TCRdb applying MiXCR to the multiplex PCR reads. Of around 620,000 distinct CDR3 sequences listed, around 14% are singletons. With regard to this clonotype: What it recognizes is unknown.

Material: blood. The source is a woman under 30 with Graves' ophthalmopathy.

CDR3 amino acids: CASSHPGTGYSYEQYF. The CDR3 DNA follows: TGCGCCAGCAGCCACCCCGGGACAGGATACTCCTACGAGCAGTACTTC. The chain links TRBV4-1 to TRBJ2-7; the match to TRBD1 covers 8 bases. Germline trimming cut 3 bases from V and 0 bases from J; bases unmatched to any gene: 7. CDR1 and CDR2 from the germline V gene are MGHRA and YSYEKL. The CDR3 runs to 16 residues.